Given below is one T cell receptor beta chain in context. No antigen is known for it. Primers for the PCR totalled 60 Vbeta and 13 Jbeta. Sequencing was performed with immunoSEQ multiplex PCR; in TCRdb, only in-frame clones are kept and a portion is missing. Seen here are over 200,000 clones, approximately 82% observed once, and the top ten hold over 0.5%. The data were taken from a study of cytomegalovirus exposure and HLA in healthy donors. As for the study in general: Samples from HLA-typed donors yielded some 85 million unique TCRs in an early data release.

Study results and caveats: Accurate prediction of most subjects' HLA-A and HLA-B alleles from TCR beta sequences was reported. Later analysis associated a missense DCLRE1C variant with TCR beta V- and J-gene trimming. More clonal expansion characterized HLA-associated TCR beta chains than equally common others in a later analysis.

Trimming left V 6 bases short and J 9 bases short, with 18 bases between. The CDR3 is 14 amino acids. Germline V gives CDR1 MNHEY, CDR2 SVGAGI. The chain joins TRBV6-5 to TRBJ2-1; possibly TRBD2 for D (7 bases). Material: PBMCs. The receptor was derived from a woman aged 40 to 55 in good health and CMV-seronegative. The CDR3 nucleotides are TGTGCCAGCAGCACTCCACGGGGGGCGAGTGAGCAGTTCTTC. This encodes CASSTPRGASEQFF.